This T cell receptor (beta chain) was sequenced for a study of T cells in women clearing cervical HPV infection. Study at large: HLA type stays a possible confounder, typing being limited.

V was pared by 6 bases and J by 6 bases, with 16 bases between. The CDR3 loop spans 14 amino acids. Germline-derived CDR1 and CDR2 are SGHDT and YYEEEE. TCRdb's table, derived via immunoSEQ multiplex PCR, lists solely in-frame clones and lacks some. The sample holds roughly 30,000 clones. Points on this clone: The DNA ends 3 residues before the CDR3 does, and the rest of the CDR3 is filled in from the germline J gene.

This chain links TRBV5-6 with TRBJ1-3; D perhaps matches TRBD1 (6 bases). The receptor was derived from a woman between 18 and 70 years old with a cervical HPV16 infection that either progressed to CIN3+ or cleared (not recorded which). Sequenced input: blood buffy coat. The DNA read from the CDR3 is TGTGCCAGCAACTTATACAGGGCGTCAAACACC. Its protein is CASNLYRASNT. The whole CDR3 sequence reads CASNLYRASNTIYF.